This T cell receptor (beta chain) was identified in a study of blood T cell repertoires in COVID-19. The overall study: The origin of the acute and convalescent COVID-19 samples was the United States, Italy and Spain. T cells, B-cell-depleted T cells, or PBMCs supplied cDNA or gDNA.

Per the original data handling: Amplifying reference gene primers gave estimates of nucleated cell counts. Here immunoSEQ multiplex PCR was the method, and the copy in TCRdb shows in-frame clones only, minus some. V, J and clone size reflect that table, while D and trimming were determined from the DNA. The sample yields some 63,000 clones, approximately 85% seen once. The V and J ends lost 1 base and 2 bases, in that order; junction bases with no gene match: 2. The CDR3 covers 15 residues. Germline values: CDR1 SGDLS, CDR2 YYNGEE. Source material: peripheral blood. This sequence originates from a human donor in a cohort sampled during active COVID-19. This sequence joins TRBV9 and TRBJ2-5; 10 bases align to TRBD2. CDR3 coding DNA: TGTGCCAGCAGCGTACTAGCGGGGGTTCAAGAGACCCAGTACTTC. It encodes CASSVLAGVQETQYF.